This is a list of T cell receptor beta chains from one sample in a study of OX40 agonist ivuxolimab in advanced cancers. The assay was immunoSEQ multiplex PCR, and TCRdb's table has in-frame clones only and misses some. The sample yields 45,000 to 60,000 clones, about nine tenths seen once. The sample was CD4+ or CD8+ T cells sorted from blood, taken in a trial of the OX40 agonist ivuxolimab. The receptors derive from an adult with an advanced solid tumor such as melanoma, head and neck, liver or kidney cancer. Each CDR3 is given with its conserved first and last residue. Fields, in order: clone size, V gene, CDR3 length, D gene, J gene, CDR3 protein, CDR3 DNA. A D gene is named only where the DNA matches it firmly. Rows may omit the clone size; those that give it use once, few, many or a size class.

>-|TRBV9|15|-|TRBJ1-4
CASSPRSGANEKLFF
TGTGCCAGCAGCCCAAGATCCGGAGCTAATGAAAAACTGTTTTTT
>-|TRBV7-6|14|TRBD1|TRBJ2-1
CASSLRQGVNEQFF
TGTGCCAGCAGCTTAAGGCAGGGGGTCAATGAGCAGTTCTTC
>-|TRBV5-1|13|-|TRBJ1-1
CASSLGLQREAFF
TGCGCCAGCAGCTTGGGACTACAGCGTGAAGCTTTCTTT
>-|TRBV2|14|-|TRBJ2-7
CASTRDPRSYEQYF
TGTGCCAGCACCCGGGATCCTAGATCCTACGAGCAGTACTTC
>-|TRBV7-9|14|-|TRBJ1-5
CASSSREGNQPQHF
TGTGCCAGCAGCTCCCGGGAGGGGAATCAGCCCCAGCATTTT
>-|TRBV6-6|11|-|TRBJ1-2
CASFDGGIYTF
TGTGCCAGCTTCGACGGGGGGATCTACACCTTC
>-|TRBV5-1|13|-|TRBJ2-7
CASSLAANYEQYF
TGCGCCAGCAGCTTGGCGGCGAACTACGAGCAGTACTTC
>-|TRBV7-9|16|-|TRBJ2-3
CASSSPNTRGTDTQYF
TGTGCCAGCAGCTCGCCGAACACCAGGGGCACAGATACGCAGTATTTT
>-|TRBV6-1|16|TRBD1|TRBJ1-2
CASSEGWDSANYGYTF
TGTGCCAGCAGTGAAGGTTGGGACAGTGCTAACTATGGCTACACCTTC
>-|TRBV30|15|-|TRBJ1-5
CAWSVQSGLGQPQHF
TGTGCCTGGAGTGTACAGTCAGGGTTAGGTCAGCCCCAGCATTTT
>-|TRBV7-3|18|-|TRBJ1-1
CASSRNRPGNRGDTEAFF
TGTGCCAGCAGCCGTAATAGACCAGGGAACCGGGGGGACACTGAAGCTTTCTTT
>-|TRBV7-3|13|-|TRBJ2-3
CASSRSPADTQYF
TGTGCCAGCAGCAGGAGTCCCGCAGATACGCAGTATTTT
>-|TRBV2|18|TRBD1|TRBJ1-1
CASSDTGTGGIARTEAFF
TGTGCCAGCAGTGATACCGGGACAGGGGGTATAGCGCGGACTGAAGCTTTCTTT
>-|TRBV7-8|18|-|TRBJ1-6
CASSLEVSGNANNSPLHF
TGTGCCAGCAGCCTAGAGGTTAGCGGCAATGCGAATAATTCACCCCTCCACTTT
>once|TRBV19|15|-|TRBJ2-1
CASKLLESSYNEQFF
TGTGCCAGTAAACTACTCGAGAGCTCCTACAATGAGCAGTTCTTC
>-|TRBV9|13|-|TRBJ2-7
CASSPPGNYEQYF
TGTGCCAGCAGCCCACCAGGGAACTACGAGCAGTACTTC
>-|TRBV6-5|13|-|TRBJ1-2
CASTSPPNYGYTF
TGTGCCAGCACCTCACCCCCTAACTATGGCTACACCTTC
>once|TRBV5-4|14|-|TRBJ1-2
CASSQRGTPYGYTF
TGTGCCAGCAGCCAACGGGGGACCCCCTATGGCTACACCTTC
>-|TRBV7-9|15|TRBD1|TRBJ2-2
CASSSDRGKTGELFF
TGTGCCAGCAGCTCGGACAGGGGAAAAACCGGGGAGCTGTTTTTT
>-|TRBV4-2|12|-|TRBJ2-2
CASSQVTGELFF
TGTGCCAGCAGCCAAGTCACCGGGGAGCTGTTTTTT
>-|TRBV9|16|TRBD1|TRBJ1-1
CASSVTHGQGVTEAFF
TGTGCCAGCAGCGTAACCCATGGACAGGGTGTCACTGAAGCTTTCTTT
>-|TRBV28|14|-|TRBJ1-1
CASSFAGRTTEAFF
TGTGCCAGCAGTTTTGCAGGGAGGACCACTGAAGCTTTCTTT
>few|TRBV5-4|12|TRBD1|TRBJ2-7
CASSQGAREQYF
TGTGCCAGCAGCCAGGGGGCGAGGGAGCAGTACTTC
>-|TRBV27|14|-|TRBJ2-3
CASSFYGAPDTQYF
TGTGCCAGCAGTTTTTACGGGGCTCCAGATACGCAGTATTTT
>-|TRBV11-2|14|-|TRBJ2-7
CASSSLKQDYEQYF
TGTGCCAGCAGCTCGCTAAAACAGGACTACGAGCAGTACTTC
>-|TRBV6-1|14|-|TRBJ1-2
CASSDGQRNYGYTF
TGTGCCAGCAGTGACGGGCAGAGAAACTATGGCTACACCTTC
>-|TRBV6-5|16|-|TRBJ2-7
CASSYDASQISYEQYF
TGTGCCAGCAGTTACGACGCCAGTCAGATCTCCTACGAGCAGTACTTC
>few|TRBV5-1|15|TRBD1|TRBJ1-6
CASSLDRGRGSPLHF
TGCGCCAGCAGCTTGGACAGGGGGCGGGGGTCACCCCTCCACTTT
>-|TRBV7-3|16|-|TRBJ2-3
CASSLSGRGPTDTQYF
TGTGCCAGCAGCTTAAGTGGGCGGGGACCCACAGATACGCAGTATTTT
>-|TRBV27|16|TRBD2|TRBJ2-3
CASRVLAGVSLDTQYF
TGTGCCAGCAGGGTCCTAGCGGGGGTCTCTTTGGATACGCAGTATTTT
>-|TRBV4-2|15|TRBD2|TRBJ2-3
CASSQLAGGTDTQYF
TGTGCCAGCAGCCAGCTAGCGGGGGGCACAGATACGCAGTATTTT
>-|TRBV11-2|17|-|TRBJ1-5
CASSPGSGIYSNQPQHF
TGTGCCAGCAGCCCTGGGTCGGGAATTTATAGCAATCAGCCCCAGCATTTT
>-|TRBV5-6|14|TRBD1|TRBJ2-1
CASSLTGTGPMGFF
TGTGCCAGCAGCTTGACGGGGACAGGGCCCATGGGGTTCTTC
>few|TRBV30|14|-|TRBJ1-3
CAWSVPGTRNTIYF
TGTGCCTGGAGTGTACCGGGAACCAGAAACACCATATATTTT
>-|TRBV5-1|15|-|TRBJ2-7
CASSLDYRGSYEQYF
TGCGCCAGCAGCTTGGATTATCGTGGCTCCTACGAGCAGTACTTC
>-|TRBV6-5|12|-|TRBJ1-2
CASTDSNYGYTF
TGTGCCAGCACCGACAGTAACTATGGCTACACCTTC
>once|TRBV6-6|11|-|TRBJ1-2
CASSSGNGYTF
TGTGCCAGCAGTTCGGGGAATGGCTACACCTTC
>once|TRBV5-5|15|TRBD1|TRBJ1-2
CASSTMDRVNYGYTF
TGTGCCAGCAGCACGATGGACAGGGTGAACTATGGCTACACCTTC
>-|TRBV19|16|-|TRBJ1-2
CASSFGSGRGISGYTF
TGTGCCAGTAGTTTCGGGTCCGGCAGGGGAATTTCTGGCTACACCTTC